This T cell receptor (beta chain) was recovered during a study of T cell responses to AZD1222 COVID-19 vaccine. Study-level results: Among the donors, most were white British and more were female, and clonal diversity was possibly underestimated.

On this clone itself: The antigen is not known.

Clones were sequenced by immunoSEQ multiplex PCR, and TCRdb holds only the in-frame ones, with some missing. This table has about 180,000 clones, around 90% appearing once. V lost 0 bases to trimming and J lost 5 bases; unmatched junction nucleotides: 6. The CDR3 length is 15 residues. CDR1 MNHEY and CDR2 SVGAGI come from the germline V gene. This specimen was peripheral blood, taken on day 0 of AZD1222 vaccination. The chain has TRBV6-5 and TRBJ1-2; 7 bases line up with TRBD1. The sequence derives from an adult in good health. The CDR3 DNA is TGTGCCAGCAGTTACTCGGAGGGGGCGCGGTATGGCTACACCTTC. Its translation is CASSYSEGARYGYTF.